Reported below is one T cell receptor beta chain. The antigen remains unidentified. TCRdb re-called the PCR reads through MiXCR. The sample records about 40,000 clones, less than 20% being singletons. This CDR3 region has 11 residues. V lost 6 bases, J lost 2 bases, and 5 bases lay in between. CDR1 and CDR2 from the germline V gene are MNHNS and SASEGT. This sample is drawn from a study of metastatic and nonmetastatic thyroid tumors. About the research overall: Repertoires of blood and of tissue (tumor or nodule) from malignant and benign thyroid patients were compared. Findings and caveats of the study: When malignant thyroid tumors were compared with benign nodules, TCR beta diversity was reportedly significantly higher in the malignant tumors. This held in both blood and tumor samples.

Before thyroid surgery, none of the patients had received any treatment. V is TRBV6-1 and J is TRBJ2-7; D possibly corresponds to TRBD1 (5 bases). Sequencing input: blood. The TCR was taken from a female donor with papillary thyroid cancer or a benign thyroid nodule (not recorded which). Some clones in this sample may be carry-over from other donors' samples. For the CDR3, the DNA is TGTGCCAGCAGGGACACCTACGAGCAGTACTTC. Amino acids: CASRDTYEQYF.